These 7 T cell receptor beta chains came from one sample sequenced in a study of cytomegalovirus exposure and HLA in healthy donors. Researchers ran the PCR with 60 Vbeta and 13 Jbeta primers. Profiling relied on immunoSEQ multiplex PCR, and the TCRdb table lists in-frame clones only, not all of them. In the table there are about 85,000 clones, over 70% of which are singletons. Material: PBMCs. These receptors were taken from a woman aged 45 to 65 in good health and CMV-seropositive.

Turning to this clone: A much larger clone is a single base away; this may be a read error. The same CDR3 is also encoded by other DNA sequences in this sample. The gene calls are TRBV4-1 and TRBJ2-3, with 12 bases fitting TRBD2. Losses at the gene ends were 0 bases for V and 4 bases for J; bases not matched to a gene: 2. The germline V gene encodes CDR1 MGHRA and CDR2 YSYEKL. This CDR3 spans 16 amino acids. The CDR3 loop is CASSQELAGGSDTQYF. CDR3 sequence (DNA): TGCGCCAGCAGCCAAGAACTAGCGGGGGGCTCAGATACGCAGTATTTT.

The chain is built from TRBV7-6 and TRBJ2-7; D possibly corresponds to TRBD1 (6 bases). Trimming shortened V by 5 bases and J by 6 bases, and 26 bases separated the two germline ends. The CDR3 is made up of 17 amino acids. CDR1 SGHVS and CDR2 FNYEAQ come from the germline V gene. DNA of the CDR3: TGTGCCAGCAGCATTGGCTGGGGACAAGTGGGCCTTGGCGAGCAGTACTTC. Its translation: CASSIGWGQVGLGEQYF.

The V and J genes are TRBV29-1 and TRBJ2-5; D gene unclear. Germline CDR1 and CDR2: SQVTM and ANQGSEA. Trimming left V 4 bases short and J 7 bases short, with 16 bases between. The CDR3 length is 13 residues. This CDR3 reads CSVARKLTGTQYF. The CDR3 bases are TGCAGCGTTGCGCGTAAGCTAACGGGGACCCAGTACTTC.

The chain uses TRBV19 and TRBJ1-1, with D tentatively TRBD1 (6 bases). Trimming removed 5 bases at V and 1 base at J, with 11 bases between. This CDR3 is 14 amino acids long. The germline CDR1 and CDR2 sequences are LNHDA and SQIVND (reference sequence). This CDR3 reads CASSYRAPNTEAFF. The CDR3 bases are TGTGCCAGTAGTTACAGGGCTCCGAACACTGAAGCTTTCTTT.

The CDR3 sequence: CASSGGGTGGTGELFF. CDR3 sequence (DNA): TGTGCCAGCAGCGGAGGTGGGACAGGGGGCACCGGGGAGCTGTTTTTT. V usage is TRBV11-3 and J usage is TRBJ2-2; 11 nucleotides line up with TRBD1. The CDR3 loop spans 16 amino acids. Germline V gene data show CDR1 as SGHNT and CDR2 as YENEEA. V lost 5 bases to trimming and J lost 4 bases; unmatched junction nucleotides: 6. The full variable domain, with the rest looked up from reference TRBV11-3 and TRBJ2-2, is EAGVVQSPRYKIIEKKQPVAFWCNPISGHNTLYWYLQNLGQGPELLIRYENEEAVDDSQLPKDRFSAERLKGVDSTLKIQPAELGDSAVYLCASSGGGTGGTGELFFGEGSRLTVL.

The chain joins TRBV7-3 to TRBJ2-3, with 11 bases identical to TRBD2. The germline V gene has CDR1 SGHTA and CDR2 FQGTGA. J lost 2 bases, V lost 2 bases, and 9 bases had no gene match. The CDR3 extends over 18 amino acids. Here the CDR3 reads CASSLQRILAGDTDTQYF. CDR3 nucleotides: TGTGCCAGCAGCTTACAAAGAATACTAGCGGGGGACACAGATACGCAGTATTTT.

The gene calls are TRBV7-9 and TRBJ2-6; D is ambiguous. Trimming left V 1 base short and J 4 bases short, with 8 bases between. The CDR3 is 15 residues long. Germline assignment: CDR1 SEHNR and CDR2 FQNEAQ (reference sequence). The CDR3 DNA is TGTGCCAGCAGCTTAGGACTTTTAGGGGCCAACGTCCTGACTTTC. This gives the protein CASSLGLLGANVLTF.